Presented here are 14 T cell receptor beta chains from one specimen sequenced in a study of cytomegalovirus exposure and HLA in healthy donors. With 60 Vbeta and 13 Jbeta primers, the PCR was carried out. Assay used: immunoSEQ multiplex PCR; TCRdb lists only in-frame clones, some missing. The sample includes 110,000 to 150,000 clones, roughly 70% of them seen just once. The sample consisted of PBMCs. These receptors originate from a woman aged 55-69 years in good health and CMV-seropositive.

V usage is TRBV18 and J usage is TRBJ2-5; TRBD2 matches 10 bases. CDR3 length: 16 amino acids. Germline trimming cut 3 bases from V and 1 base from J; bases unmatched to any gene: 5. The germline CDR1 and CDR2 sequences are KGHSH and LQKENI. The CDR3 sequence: CASSPRAGGFQETQYF. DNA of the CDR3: TGTGCCAGCTCACCCCGAGCGGGAGGGTTCCAAGAGACCCAGTACTTC.

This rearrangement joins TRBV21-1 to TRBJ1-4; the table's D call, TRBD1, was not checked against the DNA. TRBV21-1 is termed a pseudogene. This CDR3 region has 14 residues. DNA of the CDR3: TGTGCCAGCAGCAAAGGGGCCCGTAATGAAAAACTGTTTTTT. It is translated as CASSKGARNEKLFF.

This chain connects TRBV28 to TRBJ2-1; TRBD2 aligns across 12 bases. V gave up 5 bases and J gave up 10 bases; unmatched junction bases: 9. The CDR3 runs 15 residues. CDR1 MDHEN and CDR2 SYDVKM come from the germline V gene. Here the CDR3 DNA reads TGTGCCAGCAGTCACCGACTAGCGGGAGTGGAAGAGCAGTTCTTC. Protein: CASSHRLAGVEEQFF.

DNA for the CDR3: TGTGCCAGCAGCAAGGGACTAGTGGGTTACGAGCAGTACTTC. Translation: CASSKGLVGYEQYF. The J gene is TRBJ2-7, the V gene TRBV5-4, with TRBD2 matching 8 bases. J was trimmed by 4 bases and V by 4 bases; bases with no gene match: 7. This CDR3 contains 14 residues. Germline V gene sequence: CDR1 SGHNT, CDR2 YYREEE (reference sequence).

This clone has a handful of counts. The CDR3 DNA sequence: TGCGCCAGCAGACAAACCAGGGGGACGTACACTGAAGCTTTCTTT. It translates to CASRQTRGTYTEAFF. The chain recombines TRBV5-1 with TRBJ1-1, with 7 bases aligning to TRBD1. CDR3 size: 15 residues. The junction had 10 bases not matched to a gene; V was cut back by 5 bases and J by 3 bases. Germline V gives CDR1 SGHRS, CDR2 YFSETQ. The full variable domain, with the rest looked up from reference TRBV5-1 and TRBJ1-1, is KAGVTQTPRYLIKTRGQQVTLSCSPISGHRSVSWYQQTPGQGLQFLFEYFSETQRNKGNFPGRFSGRQFSNSRSEMNVSTLELGDSALYLCASRQTRGTYTEAFFGQGTRLTVV.

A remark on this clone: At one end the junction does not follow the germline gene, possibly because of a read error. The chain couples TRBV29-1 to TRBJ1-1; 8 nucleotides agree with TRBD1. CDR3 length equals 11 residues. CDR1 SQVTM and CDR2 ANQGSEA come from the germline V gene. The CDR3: CSVKDRGEAFF. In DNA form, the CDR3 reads TGCAGCGTTAAAGACAGGGGAGAAGCTTTCTTT.

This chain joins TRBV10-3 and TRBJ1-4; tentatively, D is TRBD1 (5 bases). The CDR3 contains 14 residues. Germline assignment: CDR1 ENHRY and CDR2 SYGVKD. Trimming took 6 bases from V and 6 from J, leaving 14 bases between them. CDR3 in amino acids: CAIRSGRVDEKLFF. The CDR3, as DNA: TGTGCCATCAGGTCAGGGAGGGTGGATGAAAAACTGTTTTTT.

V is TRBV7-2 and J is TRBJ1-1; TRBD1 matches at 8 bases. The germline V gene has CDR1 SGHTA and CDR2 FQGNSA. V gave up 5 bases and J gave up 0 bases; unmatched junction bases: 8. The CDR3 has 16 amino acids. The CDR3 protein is CASSPARGLLNTEAFF. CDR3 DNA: TGTGCCAGCAGCCCCGCCAGGGGGCTACTGAACACTGAAGCTTTCTTT.

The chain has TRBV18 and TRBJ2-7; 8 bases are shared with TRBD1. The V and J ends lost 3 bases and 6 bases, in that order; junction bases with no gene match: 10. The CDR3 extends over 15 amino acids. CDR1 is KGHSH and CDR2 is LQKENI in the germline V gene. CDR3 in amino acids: CASSPPEGQASEQYF. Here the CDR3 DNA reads TGTGCCAGCTCACCTCCGGAGGGACAGGCTTCCGAGCAGTACTTC.

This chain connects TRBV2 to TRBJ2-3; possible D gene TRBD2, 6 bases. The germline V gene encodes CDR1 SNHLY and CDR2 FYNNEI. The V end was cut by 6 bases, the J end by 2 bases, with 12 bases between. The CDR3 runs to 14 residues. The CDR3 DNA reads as TGTGCCAGCAGACGTAGCGGACTCACAGATACGCAGTATTTT. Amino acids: CASRRSGLTDTQYF.

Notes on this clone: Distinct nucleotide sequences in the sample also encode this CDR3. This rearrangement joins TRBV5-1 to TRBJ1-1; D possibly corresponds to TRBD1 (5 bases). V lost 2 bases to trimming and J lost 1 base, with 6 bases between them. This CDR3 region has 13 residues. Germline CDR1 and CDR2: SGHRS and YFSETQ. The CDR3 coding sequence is TGCGCCAGCAGCTTCCAGGGGAACACTGAAGCTTTCTTT. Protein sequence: CASSFQGNTEAFF.

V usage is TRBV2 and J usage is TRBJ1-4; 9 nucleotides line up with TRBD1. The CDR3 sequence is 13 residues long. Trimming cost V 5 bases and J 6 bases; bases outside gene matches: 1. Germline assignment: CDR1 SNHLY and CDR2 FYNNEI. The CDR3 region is CASSWTGDEKLFF. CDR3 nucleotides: TGTGCCAGCAGTTGGACAGGGGATGAAAAACTGTTTTTT.

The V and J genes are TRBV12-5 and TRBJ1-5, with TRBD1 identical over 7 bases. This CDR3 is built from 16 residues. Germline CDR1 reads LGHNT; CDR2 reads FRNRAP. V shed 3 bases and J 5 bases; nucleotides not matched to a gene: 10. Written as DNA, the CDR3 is TGTGCTAGTGGTTTCCTACAGGGGTTAGGCCATCAGCCCCAGCATTTT. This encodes CASGFLQGLGHQPQHF.

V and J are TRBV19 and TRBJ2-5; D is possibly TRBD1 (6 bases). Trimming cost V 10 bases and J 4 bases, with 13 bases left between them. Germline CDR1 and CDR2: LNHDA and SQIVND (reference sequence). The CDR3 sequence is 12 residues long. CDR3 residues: CATRQAGETQYF. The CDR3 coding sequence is TGTGCCACCAGACAGGCCGGAGAGACCCAGTACTTC.